This T cell receptor beta chain was documented in a study of T-cell reconstitution after alpha-beta-depleted transplantation in children. General study results and limits: Among T cells one year after transplant, newly produced cells accounted for most counts and diversity. Some patients showed high day-60 TCRbeta diversity, which derived from surviving recipient T cells and thymic progenitors. Reportedly, alpha-beta T cells present about two months post-transplant originated from several hundred expanded clones of graft origin.

Germline V gene sequence: CDR1 SQVTM, CDR2 ANQGSEA. Deletions cut 3 bases from V and 6 bases from J, with 15 bases between. This CDR3 spans 14 amino acids. A TCRbeta library incorporating unique molecular identifiers was prepared. Each CDR3 protein is one row after TCRdb ran MiXCR on the PCR reads. Of a few hundred thousand distinct CDR3 sequences listed, 27% were seen once; the top ten hold under 45%. This clonotype came up a few times. Its antigen is undetermined. The chain links TRBV29-1 to TRBJ2-1, with a weak D call TRBD2 (6 bases). The material sequenced was PBMCs, taken before TCRalphabeta/CD19-depleted stem cell transplant. This sequence was found in a boy under three years old with Wiskott-Aldrich syndrome, due to receive a stem cell transplant. The CDR3 is CSVDREPTPNEQFF. CDR3 coding DNA: TGCAGCGTTGATCGGGAGCCGACTCCCAATGAGCAGTTCTTC.